This is a list of T cell receptor beta chains from one sample in a study of CD8 T cells in Susac syndrome. TCRdb re-analysed the immunoSEQ multiplex PCR reads in MiXCR, keeping a single row per CDR3 protein. The sample contains 250,000 to 300,000 distinct CDR3 sequences, 75% to 90% of which appear only once. The sequenced sample consisted of CD8+ T cells from PBMCs. Every receptor here comes from a human donor with multiple sclerosis. The CDR3 runs from the conserved cysteine through the conserved F or W. Fields, in order: D gene, J gene, V gene, clone size, CDR3 protein, CDR3 DNA. D genes are given only for firm matches. Size tells how often a clone was seen (once, few, many) or the class of an expanded clone, and some rows leave it out.

TRBD2 TRBJ2-7 TRBV15 once CATGGVSDEQYF TGTGCCACCGGGGGGGTTTCCGACGAGCAGTACTTC
- TRBJ1-1 TRBV25-1 - CASSKGSEAFF TGTGCCAGTAGCAAAGGGTCTGAAGCTTTCTTT
- TRBJ2-7 TRBV6-1 - CASSEGFLRYF TGTGCCAGCAGTGAGGGGTTCCTGCGGTACTTC
TRBD2 TRBJ2-4 TRBV20-1 - CSALDGGRNIQYF TGCAGTGCATTGGACGGGGGGAGAAACATTCAGTACTTC
- TRBJ2-5 TRBV3-1 - CASRLKTGIGETQYF TGTGCCAGCAGACTCAAAACAGGGATCGGAGAGACCCAGTACTTC
- TRBJ1-3 TRBV4-1 - CASSQGDPRVSGNTIYF TGCGCCAGCAGCCAAGGTGATCCTCGGGTTTCTGGAAACACCATATATTTT
- TRBJ1-2 TRBV29-1 - CSVVLTDPRVGYTF TGCAGCGTTGTTCTCACAGACCCGAGGGTCGGCTACACCTTC
TRBD2 TRBJ2-1 TRBV2 once CASTRGLAGVSYNEQFF TGTGCCAGCACCAGGGGACTAGCGGGAGTCTCCTACAATGAGCAGTTCTTC
- TRBJ1-5 TRBV25-1 - CASSGGEGDQPQHF TGTGCCAGCAGTGGGGGAGAGGGGGACCAGCCCCAGCATTTT
- TRBJ1-2 TRBV27 - CASSFGAEYGYTF TGTGCCAGCAGTTTCGGGGCGGAGTATGGCTACACCTTC
- TRBJ1-2 TRBV10-3 - CAISAPERGDPLFGYTF TGTGCCATCAGTGCCCCCGAGCGGGGGGACCCCCTATTTGGCTACACCTTC
TRBD2 TRBJ2-2 TRBV5-4 - CASSSIAGGSTGELFF TGTGCCAGCAGTTCTATAGCGGGAGGGAGCACCGGGGAGCTGTTTTTT